This T cell receptor beta chain was recorded in a study of T cells in Graves' hyperthyroidism and ophthalmopathy. Study findings and constraints: Blood also contained most expanded thyroid clonotypes above 0.001.

From RNA transcripts, TCR beta CDR3 regions were amplified. Primed by the HTBI set, a first-round RT-PCR was run on the TCR CDR3. Using its own MiXCR run on the multiplex PCR reads, TCRdb lists one record per CDR3 protein. The repertoire holds about 400,000 distinct CDR3 sequences, roughly 13% seen once, with 4% to 6.5% in the top ten. This clonotype has a count of ten or more. The antigen is not known. The germline V gene encodes CDR1 SEHNR and CDR2 FQNEAQ (reference sequence). The V end lost 4 bases, the J end lost 6 bases, and 34 bases lay between the germline ends. The CDR3 length is 20 residues. Patients having uncontrolled infection, another autoimmune disease, pregnancy or lactation were not included. Clinicians diagnosed patients from clinical symptoms, serum thyroxine and TRAb, thyroid ultrasound and orbital computed tomography.

This sequence was found in a young woman with Graves' hyperthyroidism. This chain uses TRBV7-9 with TRBJ2-7, with D tentatively TRBD1 or TRBD2 (7 bases each). The sequenced sample was blood. The DNA of the CDR3 is TGTGCCAGCAGCTCCCAGGCCGACCCAACGAACAGGGGCGGGGGCGGCGAGCAGTACTTC. Its protein is CASSSQADPTNRGGGGEQYF.